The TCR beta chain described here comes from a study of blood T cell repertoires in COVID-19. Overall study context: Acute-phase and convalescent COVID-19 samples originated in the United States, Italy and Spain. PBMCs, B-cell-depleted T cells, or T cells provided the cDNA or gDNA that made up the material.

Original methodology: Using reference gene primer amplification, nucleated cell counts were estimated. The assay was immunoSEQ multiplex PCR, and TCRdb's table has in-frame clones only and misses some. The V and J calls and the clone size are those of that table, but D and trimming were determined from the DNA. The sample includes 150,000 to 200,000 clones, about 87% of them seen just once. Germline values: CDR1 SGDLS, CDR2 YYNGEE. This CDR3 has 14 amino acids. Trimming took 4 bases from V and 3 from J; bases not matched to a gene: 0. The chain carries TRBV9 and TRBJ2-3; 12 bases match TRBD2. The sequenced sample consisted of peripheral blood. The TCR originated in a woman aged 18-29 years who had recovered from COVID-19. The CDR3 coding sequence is TGTGCCAGCAGCCTAGCGGGAGGGACAGATACGCAGTATTTT. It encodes CASSLAGGTDTQYF.